The sequence of this TCR beta chain was determined in a study of T cells in Graves' hyperthyroidism and ophthalmopathy. Findings and limits, study-wide: Blood also held most thyroid clonotypes expanded beyond 0.001. Using 13 V-J features, a model discriminated ophthalmopathy from stable hyperthyroidism.

This clonotype was seen ten or more times. The antigen remains undetermined. Using RNA transcripts as the source, TCR beta CDR3 regions were amplified. First-round RT-PCR with HTBI primers amplified the TCR CDR3 region. TCRdb re-called the multiplex PCR reads with MiXCR, one entry per CDR3 protein. The top ten clones hold roughly 70% of a sample with around 400,000 distinct CDR3 sequences, 20% to 25% of them seen once. Per germline, CDR1 MNHNS and CDR2 SASEGT. The CDR3 runs 13 residues. Trimming shortened V by 8 bases and J by 3 bases, and 13 bases separated the two germline ends. The chain couples TRBV6-1 to TRBJ1-1; a possible D gene is TRBD1 (6 bases). The receptor comes from a man aged 50-59 years with Graves' hyperthyroidism. Sequenced: blood. The CDR3 spells CASATGTHTEAFF. DNA for the CDR3: TGTGCCAGCGCGACGGGGACACACACTGAAGCTTTCTTT.